A single sample gave rise to the 14 T cell receptor beta chains below, sequenced in a study of T cell responses to AZD1222 COVID-19 vaccine. Profiling relied on immunoSEQ multiplex PCR, and the TCRdb table lists in-frame clones only, not all of them. The sample holds about 140,000 clones, over 85% seen once. This material consisted of peripheral blood, taken on day 0 of AZD1222 vaccination. Every receptor here comes from an adult in good health.

The genes are TRBV5-5 and TRBJ1-2; 9 bases match TRBD1. CDR1 and CDR2 from the germline V gene are SGHKS and YYEKEE (reference sequence). Trimming at V came to 2 bases and at J to 4 bases, leaving 6 bases not matched to a gene. The CDR3 loop spans 15 amino acids. The CDR3 DNA reads TGTGCCAGCAGCTTACAGGGGGCCGGGGGCTATGGCTACACCTTC. Encoded protein: CASSLQGAGGYGYTF.

The chain is built from TRBV25-1 and TRBJ1-2, with 7 bases aligning to TRBD1. The CDR3 is made up of 14 amino acids. With 4 bases clipped from V and 8 bases from J, the junction kept 10 bases outside the gene matches. Germline CDR1 is MGHDK and CDR2 is SYGVNS. The CDR3 nucleotides read TGTGCCAGCAGTGCCCTGACAGGGAGCGGCGGCTACACCTTC. This codes for CASSALTGSGGYTF.

V gene TRBV29-1 combines with J gene TRBJ1-2; 7 nucleotides align to TRBD1. Trimming cost V 4 bases and J 0 bases; bases outside gene matches: 2. Germline lookup yields CDR1 SQVTM and CDR2 ANQGSEA. The CDR3 has 13 amino acids. Here the CDR3 reads CSVAQGANYGYTF. Written as DNA, the CDR3 is TGCAGCGTTGCTCAGGGGGCTAACTATGGCTACACCTTC.

This chain joins TRBV5-4 and TRBJ2-3; no clear D. The CDR3 is 18 residues long. In germline, CDR1 is SGHNT, CDR2 YYREEE (reference sequence). V was pared by 4 bases and J by 1 base, with 22 bases between. CDR3 sequence: CASSLLGSGRIRTDTQYF. Written as DNA, the CDR3 is TGTGCCAGCAGCCTATTGGGGTCGGGCAGGATCCGCACAGATACGCAGTATTTT.

This chain joins TRBV6-5 and TRBJ2-2, with 7 bases fitting TRBD2. This CDR3 has 14 amino acids. The germline gives CDR1 MNHEY, CDR2 SVGAGI. Trimming cost V 6 bases and J 4 bases; bases outside gene matches: 5. The CDR3 coding sequence is TGTGCCAGCAGGGGGAGGGCCGGCACCGGGGAGCTGTTTTTT. This encodes CASRGRAGTGELFF.

The chain employs TRBV3-1 (or the pseudogene TRBV3-2) and TRBJ2-7; 10 positions agree with TRBD2. There are 15 residues in the CDR3. Trimming took 4 bases from V and 1 from J; bases not matched to a gene: 4. The V gene's germline CDR1 is LGHDT and CDR2 YNNKEL (reference sequence). The CDR3 nucleotides read TGTGCCAGCAGCCCCGGGACTAGCGCTTCCTACGAGCAGTACTTC. This gives the protein CASSPGTSASYEQYF.

The gene calls are TRBV9 and TRBJ2-1; D possibly corresponds to TRBD1 (6 bases). The germline V gene has CDR1 SGDLS and CDR2 YYNGEE. The V end lost 4 bases, the J end lost 6 bases, and 17 bases lay between the germline ends. The CDR3 contains 15 residues. The CDR3 DNA is TGTGCCAGCAGCATTGGGACACAGGTGATCAATGAGCAGTTCTTC. Amino acid sequence: CASSIGTQVINEQFF.

This clone was detected once. This CDR3 is also generated by other DNA sequences in the sample. The chain uses TRBV14 and TRBJ1-3, with unresolved D. Trimming took 0 bases from V and 4 from J, leaving 10 bases between them. Germline lookup yields CDR1 SGHDN and CDR2 FVKESK. There are 15 residues in the CDR3. The CDR3: CASSQDLPGGNTIYF. The CDR3 coding sequence is TGTGCCAGCAGCCAAGATTTGCCGGGGGGAAACACCATATATTTT.

The chain has TRBV19 and TRBJ2-7, with 9 bases that match TRBD2. The CDR3 has 17 amino acids. From germline, CDR1 is LNHDA and CDR2 SQIVND (reference sequence). After removal of 2 bases from V and 2 bases from J, the junction contained 10 bases not matched to a gene. CDR3 sequence: CASSIIGGLAGPYEQYF. CDR3 sequence (DNA): TGTGCCAGTAGTATAATTGGTGGGCTAGCGGGGCCCTACGAGCAGTACTTC.

The CDR3 loop reads CASSQDLRNYGYTF. The CDR3 region has the DNA TGTGCCAGCAGCCAAGATCTGCGGAACTATGGCTACACCTTC. V and J are TRBV3-1 (or the pseudogene TRBV3-2) and TRBJ1-2; no reliable D call. With 0 bases removed from V and 2 bases from J, the gap between germline ends came to 7 bases. The CDR3 consists of 14 residues. Per germline, CDR1 LGHDT and CDR2 YNNKEL (reference sequence).

The count of this clone is one. The V call is TRBV19, the J call TRBJ1-1, with TRBD1 identical over 11 bases. The V gene's germline CDR1 is LNHDA and CDR2 SQIVND (reference sequence). The length of the CDR3 is 13 residues. Unmatched junction bases numbered 0, after V lost 5 bases and J lost 4 bases. The CDR3 DNA sequence: TGTGCCAGTAGTGGGACAGGGGGCACTGAAGCTTTCTTT. This gives the protein CASSGTGGTEAFF.

The chain has TRBV29-1 and TRBJ1-5; unclear D gene. The CDR3 runs 12 residues. Germline loops: CDR1 SQVTM, CDR2 ANQGSEA. The V and J ends lost 1 base and 7 bases respectively, with 8 bases between them. The CDR3: CSVEGEGQPQHF. As DNA, the CDR3 is TGCAGCGTTGAAGGGGAAGGACAGCCCCAGCATTTT.

This chain's CDR3 is CSARRGSDTQYF. CDR3 bases: TGCAGCGCCCGGAGGGGGTCAGATACGCAGTATTTT. The chain is built from TRBV29-1 and TRBJ2-3; D is possibly TRBD1 or TRBD2 (6 bases each). Germline assignment: CDR1 SQVTM and CDR2 ANQGSEA. V was trimmed by 7 bases and J by 4 bases, leaving 12 bases between them. The length of the CDR3 is 12 residues.

The gene calls are TRBV12-3 or TRBV12-4 and TRBJ2-3; D gene ambiguous. The CDR3 has 13 amino acids. V lost 4 bases and J 6 bases, leaving 11 bases between the germline ends. CDR3 region: CASSSRAADTQYF. The CDR3 DNA sequence: TGTGCCAGCAGTTCACGTGCGGCGGATACGCAGTATTTT.